The rows below give T cell receptor beta chains drawn from one sample of a study of blood T cell repertoires in COVID-19. The repertoire was sequenced with immunoSEQ multiplex PCR; TCRdb's copy has only in-frame clones and lacks some. The table shows a few hundred thousand clones, with roughly 89% occurring only once. The sequenced sample was PBMCs or T cells enriched from blood (not recorded which). These receptor sequences come from a man aged 30 to 39 who had been exposed to COVID-19. Each CDR3 is given with its conserved first and last residue. Each record gives: J gene, clone size, V gene, D gene, CDR3 DNA, CDR3 protein. A D gene is named only where the DNA matches it firmly. Only part of the rows carry a size: once, few, many, or a class if the clone is expanded.

J: TRBJ1-1
size: NA
V: TRBV11-2
D: NA
DNA: TGTGCCAGCAGCCCGGCGGGAGACACTGAAGCTTTCTTT
CDR3: CASSPAGDTEAFF

J: TRBJ2-2
size: NA
V: TRBV11-2
D: NA
DNA: TGTGCCAGCAGCTTATCACAGGGGAGGTCCGGGGAGCTGTTTTTT
CDR3: CASSLSQGRSGELFF

J: TRBJ2-2
size: NA
V: TRBV12-5
D: NA
DNA: TGTGCTAGTGGTCCGCCGCGGGGACGGACCGGGGAGCTGTTTTTT
CDR3: CASGPPRGRTGELFF

J: TRBJ1-1
size: NA
V: TRBV21-1
D: NA
DNA: TGTGCCAGCACCCAGGGGCAGGCCCATGCCTTGGGCACTGAAGCTTTCTTT
CDR3: CASTQGQAHALGTEAFF

J: TRBJ1-1
size: NA
V: TRBV19
D: NA
DNA: TGTGCCAGCCAACAGGGATGGGGTGAAGCTTTCTTT
CDR3: CASQQGWGEAFF

J: TRBJ2-2
size: NA
V: TRBV3-1/TRBV3-2
D: TRBD1
DNA: TGTGCCAGCAGCCCCCTGACAGGGGGTGTAAACACCGGGGAGCTGTTTTTT
CDR3: CASSPLTGGVNTGELFF

J: TRBJ1-4
size: NA
V: TRBV5-1
D: NA
DNA: TGCGCCAGCAGCCCGGACGGGGCTAATGAAAAACTGTTTTTT
CDR3: CASSPDGANEKLFF

J: TRBJ2-7
size: NA
V: TRBV5-1
D: NA
DNA: TGCGCCAGCAGCTTGGGCGGATACGGGGAGCAGTACTTC
CDR3: CASSLGGYGEQYF

J: TRBJ2-1
size: NA
V: TRBV2
D: TRBD2
DNA: TGTGCCAGCAGAGGGGACTACCTAAATGAGCAGTTCTTC
CDR3: CASRGDYLNEQFF

J: TRBJ2-2
size: once
V: TRBV5-4
D: TRBD1
DNA: TGTGCCAGCAGCGGACCGGGACAGGAGGTCACCGGGGAGCTGTTTTTT
CDR3: CASSGPGQEVTGELFF

J: TRBJ1-1
size: NA
V: TRBV7-9
D: NA
DNA: TGTGCCAGCAGCACTTCCAACACCGCGGGTGAAGCTTTCTTT
CDR3: CASSTSNTAGEAFF

J: TRBJ2-2
size: NA
V: TRBV19
D: TRBD1
DNA: TGTGCCAGCAACCCCATCCGGGACAGGGGCACCGGGGAGCTGTTTTTT
CDR3: CASNPIRDRGTGELFF

J: TRBJ2-3
size: NA
V: TRBV12-5
D: NA
DNA: TGTGCTAGTGGTTTGGAAACCGCGCGAGATACGCAGTATTTT
CDR3: CASGLETARDTQYF

J: TRBJ1-2
size: NA
V: TRBV2
D: NA
DNA: TGTGCCAGCAGCGTCCGGGACACACAGGTTGGCTACACCTTC
CDR3: CASSVRDTQVGYTF

J: TRBJ2-7
size: NA
V: TRBV7-2
D: TRBD1
DNA: TGTGCCAGCAGCTTCAGGGGGCGCGAGCAGTACTTC
CDR3: CASSFRGREQYF

J: TRBJ2-5
size: NA
V: TRBV4-1
D: NA
DNA: TGCGCCAGCAGCCTGAACTCCCTTGAGACCCAGTACTTC
CDR3: CASSLNSLETQYF

J: TRBJ1-2
size: NA
V: TRBV4-2
D: TRBD1
DNA: TGTGCCAGCAGACCACGGGACAGGCCATGGAAACTCTATGGCTACACCTTC
CDR3: CASRPRDRPWKLYGYTF

J: TRBJ1-5
size: NA
V: TRBV30
D: TRBD1
DNA: TGTGCCTGGAGGAAACCACAGGGGGGTGGACAGCCCCAGCATTTT
CDR3: CAWRKPQGGGQPQHF

J: TRBJ2-7
size: NA
V: TRBV7-9
D: NA
DNA: TGTGCCAGCAGCCCACCTTCTACAGGGGAGCAGTACTTC
CDR3: CASSPPSTGEQYF

J: TRBJ1-1
size: few
V: TRBV29-1
D: NA
DNA: TGCAGCGCGCATTTGACTGAAGCTTTCTTT
CDR3: CSAHLTEAFF

J: TRBJ1-1
size: NA
V: TRBV21-1
D: NA
DNA: TGTGCCAGCAGCAAGACGGCGGGGGCCGGGGACAGGGAGGGTGGAGAAGCTTTCTTT
CDR3: CASSKTAGAGDREGGEAFF

J: TRBJ2-1
size: NA
V: TRBV18
D: NA
DNA: TGTGCCAGCTCACCCGGAGGGTATTACAATGAGCAGTTCTTC
CDR3: CASSPGGYYNEQFF

J: TRBJ2-1
size: once
V: TRBV5-1
D: NA
DNA: TGCGCCAGCAGCCACGACACCTCCCCTTACAATGAGCAGTTCTTC
CDR3: CASSHDTSPYNEQFF

J: TRBJ2-2
size: few
V: TRBV7-2
D: TRBD2
DNA: TGTGCCAGCAGCTCATTCAGCGGGGGGGCAGGCGGGGAGCTGTTTTTT
CDR3: CASSSFSGGAGGELFF

J: TRBJ1-2
size: NA
V: TRBV19
D: NA
DNA: TGTGCCAGTAGTAGATCCTACAGGGAGAGCTATGGCTACACCTTC
CDR3: CASSRSYRESYGYTF

J: TRBJ1-4
size: NA
V: TRBV6-5
D: NA
DNA: TGTGCCAGCAGTTACAGCCGGGGACTCATATTT
CDR3: CASSYSRGLIF

J: TRBJ1-6
size: NA
V: TRBV15
D: TRBD1
DNA: TGTGCCACCAGCTCCCGGGACAGGGGACTTACTAATTCACCCCTCCACTTT
CDR3: CATSSRDRGLTNSPLHF

J: TRBJ2-5
size: NA
V: TRBV12-3/TRBV12-4
D: TRBD2
DNA: TGTGCCAGCAGGCTAGCGGGGGGTGAGACCCAGTACTTC
CDR3: CASRLAGGETQYF

J: TRBJ2-1
size: NA
V: TRBV5-4
D: NA
DNA: TGTGCCAGCAGCCCTGGATCTAGAGGAGTGGATGAGCAGTTCTTC
CDR3: CASSPGSRGVDEQFF

J: TRBJ1-1
size: NA
V: TRBV18
D: TRBD1
DNA: TGTGCCAGCTCACCAGGGAAGGGGGCGGCGAACACTGAAGCTTTCTTT
CDR3: CASSPGKGAANTEAFF

J: TRBJ2-1
size: NA
V: TRBV5-1
D: TRBD2
DNA: TGCGCCAGCAGCTTGGACGGGGGGGCCCTCAATGAGCAGTTCTTC
CDR3: CASSLDGGALNEQFF

J: TRBJ1-1
size: few
V: TRBV19
D: NA
DNA: TGTGCCACTCGAGGGGCCCAGGGGGCTTTCTTT
CDR3: CATRGAQGAFF

J: TRBJ2-1
size: NA
V: TRBV2
D: NA
DNA: TGTGCCAGCATGGAAGCGGCATCGGCGGATGAGCAGTTCTTC
CDR3: CASMEAASADEQFF

J: TRBJ2-3
size: NA
V: TRBV15
D: NA
DNA: TGTGCCACCGGAGAGGGAACAGATACGCAGTATTTT
CDR3: CATGEGTDTQYF

J: TRBJ1-2
size: many
V: TRBV11-2
D: NA
DNA: TGTGCCAGCAGCAACAGTAACTATGGCTACACCTTC
CDR3: CASSNSNYGYTF

J: TRBJ1-2
size: NA
V: TRBV19
D: TRBD1
DNA: TGTGCCAGTAGGAGATTCCGGACAGGGATGTATGGCTACACCTTC
CDR3: CASRRFRTGMYGYTF

J: TRBJ2-7
size: NA
V: TRBV3-1/TRBV3-2
D: NA
DNA: TGTGCCAGCAGCCCGGACAGCGTATACTACGAGCAGTACTTC
CDR3: CASSPDSVYYEQYF

J: TRBJ2-1
size: NA
V: TRBV9
D: NA
DNA: TGTGCCAGCAGCGTAGAGACAAATTACAATGAGCAGTTCTTC
CDR3: CASSVETNYNEQFF

J: TRBJ2-1
size: NA
V: TRBV5-5
D: TRBD2
DNA: TGTGCCAGCAGCCCGGGAGGGCCCTTTCGAGGCAATGAGCAGTTCTTC
CDR3: CASSPGGPFRGNEQFF

J: TRBJ2-3
size: NA
V: TRBV3-1/TRBV3-2
D: NA
DNA: TGTGCCAGCAGCCTGAGAGGGACAGCCGGGGGCACGCAGTATTTT
CDR3: CASSLRGTAGGTQYF

J: TRBJ1-2
size: NA
V: TRBV12-3/TRBV12-4
D: NA
DNA: TGTGCCAGCAGTTCGTCGGGAGGCGGCTACACCTTC
CDR3: CASSSSGGGYTF

J: TRBJ1-5
size: NA
V: TRBV15
D: NA
DNA: TGTGCCACCAGCGGTCCTGGAGGGGCGCACAATCAGCCCCAGCATTTT
CDR3: CATSGPGGAHNQPQHF

J: TRBJ2-7
size: NA
V: TRBV10-1
D: NA
DNA: TGCGCCAGCAGCCCGTCCTGGAGTCGGCAAACCTACGAGCAGTACTTC
CDR3: CASSPSWSRQTYEQYF

J: TRBJ1-6
size: NA
V: TRBV7-9
D: NA
DNA: TGTGCCAGCAGCCCCGCCCGGGGTGATAGTAATTCACCCCTCCACTTT
CDR3: CASSPARGDSNSPLHF

J: TRBJ1-2
size: NA
V: TRBV20-1
D: TRBD1
DNA: TGCAGTGCTATAACAGGGGGCGGCTACACCTTC
CDR3: CSAITGGGYTF

J: TRBJ1-6
size: NA
V: TRBV6-5
D: NA
DNA: TGTGCCAGCAGTCCCCTTGGTAGTTCACCCCTCCACTTT
CDR3: CASSPLGSSPLHF

J: TRBJ2-2
size: NA
V: TRBV5-4
D: NA
DNA: TGTGCCAGCAGCATGACAGTTATCAACACCGGGGAGCTGTTTTTT
CDR3: CASSMTVINTGELFF

J: TRBJ1-5
size: once
V: TRBV6-5
D: NA
DNA: TGTGCCAGCAGTCCCGGGAGTCCCCTGAGTCAGCCCCAGCATTTT
CDR3: CASSPGSPLSQPQHF